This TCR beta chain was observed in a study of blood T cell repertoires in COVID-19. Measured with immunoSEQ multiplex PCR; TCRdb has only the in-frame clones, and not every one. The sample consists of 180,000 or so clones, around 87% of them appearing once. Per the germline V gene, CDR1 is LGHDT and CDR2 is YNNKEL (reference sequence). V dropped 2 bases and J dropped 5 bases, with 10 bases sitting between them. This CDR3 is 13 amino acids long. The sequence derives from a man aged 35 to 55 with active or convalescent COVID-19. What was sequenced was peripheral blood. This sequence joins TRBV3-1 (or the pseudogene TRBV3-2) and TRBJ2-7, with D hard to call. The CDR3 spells CASSQLLGHEQYF. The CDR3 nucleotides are TGTGCCAGCAGCCAATTACTGGGCCACGAGCAGTACTTC.